This T cell receptor beta chain was obtained from a study of T cell repertoires in cytomegalovirus infection (dated by TCRdb to the late 2010s). In the study overall: Recently identified HLA-C-restricted CMV epitopes, whose presentation resists viral immunomodulation, were targeted by peptide stimulations together with well-studied HLA-B-restricted epitopes. Because public TCR beta signatures pointed to carriage of CMV infection together with the matching HLA type, the HLA type of each donor mattered for the analysis. General study outcomes and caveats: Carriers of CMV infection plus the relevant HLA type were discriminated by the cumulative frequency of public TCR beta family members in the study cohort and in an independent 352-donor cohort. The ex vivo response was dominated by HLA-C-restricted CMV-specific TCR beta clonotypes, and the single most frequent clonotype in two of eight donors was supplied by these HLA-C-restricted clonotypes.

The instrument was an Illumina HiSeq 1500. TCRdb trimmed the raw reads at Q25, called clones with MiXCR and kept productive beta chains. Rows merge per CDR3 protein into single entries with the most common DNA and genes. The sample table lists 680,000 or so distinct CDR3 sequences, roughly a third of them with a count of one. The ten largest clones take up around a sixth of the sample. This specimen's treatment or condition label, per the study, means: in vitro stimulation with specific CMV peptide epitopes to enrich CMV-specific T cells. The V end loses 6 bases and the J end loses 4 bases, and a stretch of 13 bases separates them. CDR1 MNHNY and CDR2 SVGAGI are derived from the germline V gene (reference sequence). Inclusive of the bounding cysteine and phenylalanine, the CDR3 is 14 residues long. Only CDR3 DNA remains: 42 bases, in frame from the first base. With respect to this clonotype: No antigen is known for it. Per-nucleotide qualities are absent, and no much larger clonotype sits a single base away.

The rearrangement joined TRBV6-6 to TRBJ1-3; possibly the D gene is TRBD1, per 6 matching bases. The sequenced sample was cultured PBMCs, obtained from culture after CMV antigen stimulation. This TCR derives from a human donor in good health (CMV status not recorded). Some clones in this sample may be carry-over from other donors' samples. The CDR3 here reads CASSRSGEGNTIYF. The base sequence is TGTGCCAGCAGCCGATCAGGGGAAGGAAACACCATATATTTT.